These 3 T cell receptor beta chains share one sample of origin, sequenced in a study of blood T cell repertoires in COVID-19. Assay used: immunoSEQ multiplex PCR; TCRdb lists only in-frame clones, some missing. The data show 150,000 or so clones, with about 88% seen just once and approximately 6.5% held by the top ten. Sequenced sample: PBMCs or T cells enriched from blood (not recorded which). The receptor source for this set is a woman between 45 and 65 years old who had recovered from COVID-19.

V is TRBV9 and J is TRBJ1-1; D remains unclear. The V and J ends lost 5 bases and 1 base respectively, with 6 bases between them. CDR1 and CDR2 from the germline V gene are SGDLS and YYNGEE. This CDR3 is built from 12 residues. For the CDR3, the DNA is TGTGCCAGCAGACCCGGGAACACTGAAGCTTTCTTT. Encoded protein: CASRPGNTEAFF.

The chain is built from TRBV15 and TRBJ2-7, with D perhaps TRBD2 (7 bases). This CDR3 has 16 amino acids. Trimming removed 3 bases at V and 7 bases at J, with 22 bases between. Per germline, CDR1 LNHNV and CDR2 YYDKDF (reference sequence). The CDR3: CATSRVEGGGAREQYF. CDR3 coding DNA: TGTGCCACCAGCAGGGTGGAAGGTGGGGGGGCGAGGGAGCAGTACTTC.

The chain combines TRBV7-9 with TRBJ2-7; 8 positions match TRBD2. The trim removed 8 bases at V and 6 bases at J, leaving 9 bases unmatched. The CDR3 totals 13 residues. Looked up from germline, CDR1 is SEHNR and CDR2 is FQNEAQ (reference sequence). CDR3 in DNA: TGTGCCAGCTGTCCGAGCGGGAGAGGCGAGCAGTACTTC. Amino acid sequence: CASCPSGRGEQYF.